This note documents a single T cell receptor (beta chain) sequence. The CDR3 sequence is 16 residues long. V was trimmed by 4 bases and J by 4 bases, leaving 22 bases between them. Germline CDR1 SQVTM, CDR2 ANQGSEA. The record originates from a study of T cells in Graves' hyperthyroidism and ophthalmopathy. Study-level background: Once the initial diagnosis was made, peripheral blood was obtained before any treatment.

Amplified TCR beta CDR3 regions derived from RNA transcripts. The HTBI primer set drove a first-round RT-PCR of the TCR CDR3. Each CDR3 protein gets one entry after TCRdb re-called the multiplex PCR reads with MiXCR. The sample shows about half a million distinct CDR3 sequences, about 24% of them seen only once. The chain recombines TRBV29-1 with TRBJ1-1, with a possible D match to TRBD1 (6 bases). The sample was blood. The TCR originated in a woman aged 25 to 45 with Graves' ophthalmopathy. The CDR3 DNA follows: TGCAGCGTTGTGCAGGGGCGTTCTGTTGGTAGCACTGAAGCTTTCTTT. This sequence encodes CSVVQGRSVGSTEAFF.